The present T cell receptor beta chain was sequenced within a study of T cell changes during pregnancy in multiple sclerosis. Using immunoSEQ multiplex PCR, the repertoire was profiled, and TCRdb retains in-frame clones only, with some absent. Of about 36,000 clones listed, 90% to 95% are singletons. Germline V gene data show CDR1 as MNHEY and CDR2 as SVGAGI. This CDR3 contains 14 residues. The ends lost 3 bases at V and 1 base at J; junction bases unmatched: 2. The specimen was CD4+ T cells from peripheral blood mononuclear cells, collected in the second trimester of pregnancy. The rearrangement joins TRBV6-5 to TRBJ1-1, with 7 bases identical to TRBD1. The sequence was obtained from a female donor in good health, enrolled as a control in a pregnancy study. CDR3 sequence: CASSYQGGNTEAFF. CDR3 nucleotides: TGTGCCAGCAGTTATCAGGGGGGGAACACTGAAGCTTTCTTT.